This T cell receptor (beta chain) was documented in a study of human T cells and chemical hapten exposure. Study-level background: For sensitization, 2% DPC was applied to a 2 cm by 2 cm patch of upper inner arm skin. A mostly female patient group had alopecia areata, totalis or universalis.

This clonotype was picked up many times. The CDR3 runs 13 residues. V lost 2 bases and J 5 bases, leaving 7 bases between the germline ends. Per germline, CDR1 MNHNY and CDR2 SVGAGI (reference sequence). Time point specified: patch test 2, 6 weeks after DPC sensitization. Documented treatment: therapeutic diphenylcyclopropenone sensitization with weekly scalp DPC. The authors extracted total RNA from unfractionated whole blood. In the original analysis: Just over 95,000 TCRs per sample was the median, with a range of roughly 23,224 to 750,000. TCRdb reprocessed the RACE reads with MiXCR, giving one entry per CDR3 protein. The V and J calls here are based on TCRdb, not the publication. This table holds about 85,000 distinct CDR3 sequences, 9.5% to 13% found once.

Specimen: whole blood, collected in connection with sensitization to the hapten diphenylcyclopropenone (DPC). The chain links TRBV6-6 to TRBJ1-5; tentatively, D is TRBD1 (5 bases). This TCR came from a man aged 18 to 35 with alopecia areata. Some clones in this sample may be carry-over from other donors' samples. The CDR3 DNA sequence: TGTGCCAGCAGTTACGGGGGGTATCAGCCCCAGCATTTT. Amino acids: CASSYGGYQPQHF.